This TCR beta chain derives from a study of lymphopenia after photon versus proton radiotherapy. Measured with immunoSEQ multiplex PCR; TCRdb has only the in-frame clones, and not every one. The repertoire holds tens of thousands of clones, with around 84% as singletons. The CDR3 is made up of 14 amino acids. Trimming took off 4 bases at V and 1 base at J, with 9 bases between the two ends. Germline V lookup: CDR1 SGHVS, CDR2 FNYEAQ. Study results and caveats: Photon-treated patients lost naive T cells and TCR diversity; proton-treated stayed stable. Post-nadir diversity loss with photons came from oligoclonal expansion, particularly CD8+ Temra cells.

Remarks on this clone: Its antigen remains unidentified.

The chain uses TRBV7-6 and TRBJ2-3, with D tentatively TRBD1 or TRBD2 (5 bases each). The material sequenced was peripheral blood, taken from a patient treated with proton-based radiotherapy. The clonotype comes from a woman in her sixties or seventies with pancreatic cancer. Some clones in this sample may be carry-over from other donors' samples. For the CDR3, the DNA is TGTGCCAGCAGCTCCCCGGGACGCACAGATACGCAGTATTTT. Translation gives CASSSPGRTDTQYF.